This is a list of T cell receptor beta chains from one sample in a study of blood T cell repertoires in COVID-19. Sequencing used immunoSEQ multiplex PCR; TCRdb keeps in-frame clones, though not all of them. The table includes some 360,000 clones, approximately 90% detected once. Sequenced input: peripheral blood. These receptors were taken from a woman aged 55-75 years with COVID-19, enrolled during active disease. CDR3s include the opening cysteine and the closing phenylalanine or tryptophan. D genes are given only for firm matches. Not all rows give a size; the values are once, few, many and, for expanded clones, a class.

-,TRBV6-5,-,TRBJ1-2,CASNGANYGYTF,TGTGCCAGCAACGGAGCTAACTATGGCTACACCTTC
-,TRBV6-4,-,TRBJ1-2,CASSEGRTNYGYTF,TGTGCCAGCAGTGAGGGCAGGACAAACTATGGCTACACCTTC
-,TRBV18,TRBD1,TRBJ1-6,CASSPWGQGNSPLHF,TGTGCCAGCTCACCGTGGGGACAGGGTAATTCACCCCTCCACTTT
-,TRBV30,-,TRBJ1-5,CAWSVGRGIGNQPQHF,TGTGCCTGGAGTGTTGGCAGGGGAATAGGCAATCAGCCCCAGCATTTT
-,TRBV5-1,-,TRBJ2-6,CASSSAGALSGANVLTF,TGCGCCAGCAGCTCTGCGGGGGCCCTCTCTGGGGCCAACGTCCTGACTTTC
-,TRBV3-1/TRBV3-2,TRBD2,TRBJ2-1,CASSQGLAGGHEQFF,TGTGCCAGCAGCCAAGGGCTAGCGGGGGGGCATGAGCAGTTCTTC
-,TRBV3-1/TRBV3-2,TRBD1,TRBJ1-2,CASRRQGAGYGYTF,TGTGCCAGCAGACGACAGGGGGCTGGGTATGGCTACACCTTC
-,TRBV3-1/TRBV3-2,TRBD2,TRBJ2-2,CASSPRLAAVGELFF,TGTGCCAGCAGCCCCAGACTAGCTGCTGTGGGGGAGCTGTTTTTT
-,TRBV3-1/TRBV3-2,-,TRBJ1-1,CASSPFGGRTEAFF,TGTGCCAGCAGCCCATTTGGAGGGCGCACTGAAGCTTTCTTT
-,TRBV7-9,-,TRBJ1-5,CASSLQGGSNQPQHF,TGTGCCAGCAGCTTGCAGGGTGGTAGCAATCAGCCCCAGCATTTT
-,TRBV12-3/TRBV12-4,-,TRBJ1-5,CASTLGHDQPQHF,TGTGCCAGCACCCTTGGACACGACCAGCCCCAGCATTTT
once,TRBV20-1,-,TRBJ1-2,CSARGPGGYGYTF,TGCAGTGCTCGTGGCCCGGGCGGGTACGGCTACACCTTC
-,TRBV5-1,TRBD1,TRBJ2-2,CASSLKDQGARTGELFF,TGCGCCAGCAGCCTAAAGGACCAGGGGGCGCGCACCGGGGAGCTGTTTTTT
-,TRBV28,-,TRBJ1-5,CASSLERGIGGQPQHF,TGTGCCAGCAGTTTGGAGCGTGGGATTGGAGGTCAGCCCCAGCATTTT